The sequence of this T cell receptor beta chain was determined in a study of T cells in Graves' hyperthyroidism and ophthalmopathy. Study information: Upon initial diagnosis and before any treatment, peripheral blood was collected.

This clonotype has only a few counts. The antigen remains unidentified. Newly diagnosed patients aged 18 to 65 had hyperthyroidism of under 2 months' duration. Uncontrolled infection, other autoimmune disease, pregnancy and lactation each barred patients from inclusion. Broader study findings: Blood also carried most thyroid clonotypes expanded above 0.001.

The source material, RNA transcripts, was used to amplify TCR beta CDR3 regions. First-round RT-PCR with HTBI primers amplified the TCR CDR3 region. TCRdb used MiXCR to reprocess the multiplex PCR reads, holding one entry per CDR3 protein. The repertoire includes some 770,000 distinct CDR3 sequences, about a sixth of them detected once, and 8.4% sits in the top ten. V lost 4 bases, J lost 4 bases, and 10 bases lay in between. The CDR3 sequence is 14 residues long. The rearrangement uses TRBV12-3 or TRBV12-4 and TRBJ1-4; a possible D gene is TRBD1 (6 bases). The clonotype comes from a man aged 18 to 29 with Graves' hyperthyroidism. The sequenced sample was blood. The CDR3 coding sequence is TGTGCCAGCAGTTGGGGACAAGTTAATGAAAAACTGTTTTTT. This gives the protein CASSWGQVNEKLFF.